A selection of T cell receptor beta chains follows, all from one sample in a study of T-cell memory formation after mild COVID-19. TCRdb re-called the 5' RACE reads with MiXCR, one entry per CDR3 protein. The sample records 400,000 to 500,000 distinct CDR3 sequences, approximately 20% being singletons. What was sequenced was PBMCs or a T cell subset sorted from them (not recorded which). The receptors shown here come from an adult woman who had mild COVID-19 (a few samples of this study predate the infection). Cell type and time point are not known. Both conserved end residues are part of each CDR3. The D gene is left open where the match is weak. Clone size is not always given. Where it is, it says once, few, many or a class for expanded clones.

v_call	d_call	clone_size	j_call	cdr3_nt	cdr3_aa
TRBV7-9	TRBD1	many	TRBJ1-1	TGTGCCAGCAGCTTTTGGACAGGGGACACTGAAGCTTTCTTT	CASSFWTGDTEAFF
TRBV5-1	NA	NA	TRBJ1-2	TGCGCCAGCAGCTCCGGACAGACCGGGACTGGCTACACCTTC	CASSSGQTGTGYTF
TRBV27	NA	NA	TRBJ1-1	TGTGCCAGCAGTTTAATACAGGGAATTGAAGCTTTCTTT	CASSLIQGIEAFF
TRBV18	NA	NA	TRBJ2-2	TGTGCCAGCTCACCACCGTCAGGGTTCGCCGGGGAGCTGTTTTTT	CASSPPSGFAGELFF
TRBV9	NA	NA	TRBJ2-2	TGTGCCAGCAGCGGAGGGGCAGTATCGAACACCGGGGAGCTGTTTTTT	CASSGGAVSNTGELFF
TRBV12-3/TRBV12-4	TRBD2	many	TRBJ2-3	TGTGCCAGCAGCCTTGGACTAGCGGGAGGGCTAACCCGACTTACAGATACGCAGTATTTT	CASSLGLAGGLTRLTDTQYF
TRBV29-1	TRBD1	NA	TRBJ2-1	TGCAGCGTTGAAGGGGGGGACAGGGAAGACAATGAGCAGTTCTTC	CSVEGGDREDNEQFF
TRBV24-1	TRBD1	few	TRBJ2-2	TGTGCCACCAGTGATCCGGGACAGGGGAACACCGGGGAGCTGTTTTTT	CATSDPGQGNTGELFF
TRBV15	NA	NA	TRBJ1-4	TGTGCCACCAGCAGAGATCGAGCAACTAATGAAAAACTGTTTTTT	CATSRDRATNEKLFF
TRBV24-1	NA	few	TRBJ2-1	TGTGCCACCAGTGATTTAGGAGTTCATGAGCAGTTCTTC	CATSDLGVHEQFF
TRBV5-5	TRBD2	few	TRBJ2-5	TGTGCCAGCAGCTTGTTGGTTAGCGGGATTTGGCAAGAGACCCAGTACTTC	CASSLLVSGIWQETQYF
TRBV4-1	NA	NA	TRBJ2-1	TGCGCCAGCAGCCAAATAGGGAACCATGAGCAGTTCTTC	CASSQIGNHEQFF
TRBV7-2	NA	many	TRBJ2-1	TGTGCCAGCAGCTTTTTTGCTGTAGTGGGGGGATACAATGAGCAGTTCTTC	CASSFFAVVGGYNEQFF
TRBV7-2	NA	many	TRBJ2-7	TGTGCCAGCAGCCCCCGACTGGCCGCGGAGCAGTACTTC	CASSPRLAAEQYF
TRBV5-1	TRBD2	NA	TRBJ2-5	TGCGCCACCAGCAAGGCGGGAGCCTGGAAAGAGACCCAGTACTTC	CATSKAGAWKETQYF
TRBV6-5	TRBD2	many	TRBJ2-3	TGTGCCAGCAGAACACGACTAGCTGGGTTTGCAGATACGCAGTATTTT	CASRTRLAGFADTQYF
TRBV7-3	NA	few	TRBJ2-2	TGTGCCAGCAGCCCCAGACGGGGGGAGCAGGGGGCCAACACCGGGGAGCTGTTTTTT	CASSPRRGEQGANTGELFF